This TCR beta chain was identified in a study of CD8 T cells in Susac syndrome. An input of about 0.45 to 1 ug of RNA was subjected to reverse transcription using random hexamers. Multiplex PCR with immunoSEQ amplified the TCR beta CDR3 across 54 Vbeta and 13 Jbeta. Using its own MiXCR run on the immunoSEQ multiplex PCR reads, TCRdb lists one record per CDR3 protein. The sample has 90,000 to 150,000 distinct CDR3 sequences, 85% to 95% seen once. Trimming took 4 bases from V and 2 from J; bases not matched to a gene: 6. Germline V gene lookup returns CDR1 SQVTM and CDR2 ANQGSEA. CDR3 length equals 14 residues. The authors carried out high-throughput sequencing of TCR beta. They applied it to CD8+ and CD4+ T cells obtained from blood. Healthy donors acted as controls, with matching for age and sex.

This chain uses TRBV29-1 with TRBJ2-3; 7 bases match TRBD2. The sequenced material came from CD4+ T cells from PBMCs. This sequence was found in a human donor in good health. The CDR3 spells CSVGEGGDTDTQYF. CDR3 bases: TGCAGCGTTGGGGAGGGAGGGGACACAGATACGCAGTATTTT.